The present entry profiles one T cell receptor (beta chain) with its context. Trimming took 3 bases from V and 2 from J, leaving 10 bases between them. Germline assignment: CDR1 KGHSH and CDR2 LQKENI. The CDR3 contains 15 residues. The sample is drawn from a study of cytomegalovirus exposure and HLA in healthy donors. The PCR had 60 Vbeta and 13 Jbeta primers. This table comes from immunoSEQ multiplex PCR, and its TCRdb copy is limited to in-frame clones, with some not included. The sample holds under 200,000 clones, about 79% seen once. The receptor was derived from a man aged 50 to 60 in good health and CMV-seropositive. Sequenced input: PBMCs. J is TRBJ1-4 and V is TRBV18, with D unresolved. CDR3 in DNA: TGTGCCAGCTCACCTAGGGAGGCCACTAATGAAAAACTGTTTTTT. Translating gives CASSPREATNEKLFF.